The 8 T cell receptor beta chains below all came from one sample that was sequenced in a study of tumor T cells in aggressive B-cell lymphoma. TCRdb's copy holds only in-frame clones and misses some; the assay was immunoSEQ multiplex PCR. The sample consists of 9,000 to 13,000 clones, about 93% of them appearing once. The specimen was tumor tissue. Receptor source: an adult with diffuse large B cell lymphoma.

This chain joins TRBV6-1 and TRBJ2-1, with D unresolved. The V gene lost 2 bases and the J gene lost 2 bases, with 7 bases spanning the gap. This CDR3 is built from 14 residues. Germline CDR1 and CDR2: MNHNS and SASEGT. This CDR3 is CASSESRTYNEQFF. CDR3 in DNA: TGTGCCAGCAGTGAATCCAGGACCTACAATGAGCAGTTCTTC.

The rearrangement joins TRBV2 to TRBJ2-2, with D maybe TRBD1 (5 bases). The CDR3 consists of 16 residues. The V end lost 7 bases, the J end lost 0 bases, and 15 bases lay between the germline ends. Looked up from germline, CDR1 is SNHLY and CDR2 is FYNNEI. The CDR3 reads CASTPQGPANTGELFF. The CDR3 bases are TGTGCCAGCACACCTCAGGGTCCCGCGAACACCGGGGAGCTGTTTTTT.

DNA of the CDR3: TGTGCCAGCAGCCCAACGGGAGACGAGCAGTACTTC. The encoded protein is CASSPTGDEQYF. J is TRBJ2-7 and V is TRBV9, with D perhaps TRBD2 (6 bases). Germline assignment: CDR1 SGDLS and CDR2 YYNGEE. This CDR3 contains 12 residues. The V gene lost 4 bases and the J gene lost 5 bases, with 10 bases spanning the gap.

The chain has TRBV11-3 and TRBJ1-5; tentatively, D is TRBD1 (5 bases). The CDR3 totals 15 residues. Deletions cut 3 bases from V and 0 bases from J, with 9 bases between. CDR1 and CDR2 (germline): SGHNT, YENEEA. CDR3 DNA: TGTGCCAGCAGCTTGACGGACAATAGCAATCAGCCCCAGCATTTT. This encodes CASSLTDNSNQPQHF. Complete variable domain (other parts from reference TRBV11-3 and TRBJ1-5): EAGVVQSPRYKIIEKKQPVAFWCNPISGHNTLYWYLQNLGQGPELLIRYENEEAVDDSQLPKDRFSAERLKGVDSTLKIQPAELGDSAVYLCASSLTDNSNQPQHFGDGTRLSIL.

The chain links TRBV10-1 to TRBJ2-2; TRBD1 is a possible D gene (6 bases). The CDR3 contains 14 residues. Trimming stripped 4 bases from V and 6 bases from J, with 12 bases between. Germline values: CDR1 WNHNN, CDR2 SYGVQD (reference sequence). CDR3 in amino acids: CASSVGTPAGELFF. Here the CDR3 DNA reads TGCGCCAGCAGTGTCGGGACACCGGCCGGGGAGCTGTTTTTT.

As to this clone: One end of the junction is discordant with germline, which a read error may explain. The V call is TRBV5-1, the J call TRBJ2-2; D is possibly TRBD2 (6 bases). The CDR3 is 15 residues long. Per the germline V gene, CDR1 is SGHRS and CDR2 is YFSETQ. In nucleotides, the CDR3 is TGCGCCAGCAGCTTGGAAGGCGGGAACTCCGGGGAGCTGTTTTTT. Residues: CASSLEGGNSGELFF.

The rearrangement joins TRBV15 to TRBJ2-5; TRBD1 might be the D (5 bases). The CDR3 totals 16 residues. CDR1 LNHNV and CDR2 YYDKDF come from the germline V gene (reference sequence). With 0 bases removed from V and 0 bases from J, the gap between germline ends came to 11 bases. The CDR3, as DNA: TGTGCCACCAGCAGAGATTCAGGGCGGTACCAAGAGACCCAGTACTTC. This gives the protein CATSRDSGRYQETQYF. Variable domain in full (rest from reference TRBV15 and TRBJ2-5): DAMVIQNPRYQVTQFGKPVTLSCSQTLNHNVMYWYQQKSSQAPKLLFHYYDKDFNNEADTPDNFQSRRPNTSFCFLDIRSPGLGDTAMYLCATSRDSGRYQETQYFGPGTRLLVL.

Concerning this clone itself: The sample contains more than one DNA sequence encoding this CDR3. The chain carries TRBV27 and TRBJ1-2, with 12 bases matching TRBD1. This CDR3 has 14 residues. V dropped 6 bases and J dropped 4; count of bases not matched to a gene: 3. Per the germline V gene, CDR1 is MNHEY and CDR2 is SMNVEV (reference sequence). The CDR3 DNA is TGTGCCAGCAGAGGGACAGGGGGCGGCTATGGCTACACCTTC. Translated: CASRGTGGGYGYTF.